This passage covers 28 T cell receptor beta chains from one sample sequenced in a study of beta chain features in type 1 diabetes listed by TCRdb under 2018. What these receptors recognize is not known. The research as a whole found: Type 1 diabetes patients showed a moderate but significant shortening of TCRB CDR3 length in all four CD4+ subsets.

The library was generated by the immunoSEQ multiplex PCR assay. The High Capacity cDNA Reverse Transcription Kit was used to reverse transcribe all of the isolated RNA, meaning that expressed TCRB transcripts were what got sequenced. The clones in this table, taken by TCRdb from immuneACCESS, are in-frame only. Not every clone is retained; where verified, under half of the shortfall comes from an unresolved V gene, and the cause of the rest is unknown. The sample has around 340,000 clones on record, roughly a tenth of them singletons. The top ten clonotypes cover less than 1.2% of the sample. Material for sequencing was central memory CD4+ T cells from blood. The source of these receptors is a man aged 30 to 45 with type 1 diabetes.

This clone has ten or more counts. The rearrangement uses TRBV4-3 and TRBJ1-6, with D unresolved. CDR1 and CDR2 from the germline V gene are LGHNA and YSLEER. Deletions cut 2 bases from V and 5 bases from J, with 7 bases between. The CDR3 is 14 amino acids. CDR3 residues: CASSQWANNSPLHF. In DNA, the CDR3 is TGCGCCAGCAGCCAATGGGCGAATAATTCACCCCTCCACTTT.

In this sample, this clone turned up a few times. A much larger clone is a single base away; this may be a read error. This chain uses TRBV11-2 with TRBJ2-3; 11 nucleotides align to TRBD2. The germline V gene has CDR1 SGHAT and CDR2 FQNNGV. The CDR3 totals 15 residues. After removal of 4 bases from V and 3 bases from J, the junction contained 3 bases not matched to a gene. CDR3 nucleotide sequence: TGTGCCAGCAGCTCGGGACTAGCGGAGACAGATACGCAGTATTTT. Protein product: CASSSGLAETDTQYF.

This clone was detected only a few times. The rearrangement uses TRBV9 and TRBJ1-1; a possible D gene is TRBD1 (5 bases). The CDR3 has 15 residues. The germline CDR1 and CDR2 sequences are SGDLS and YYNGEE. The V and J ends lost 4 bases and 1 base respectively, with 14 bases between them. CDR3 protein: CASSPLGGENTEAFF. DNA of the CDR3: TGTGCCAGCAGCCCTTTGGGGGGGGAGAACACTGAAGCTTTCTTT.

V and J are TRBV20-1 and TRBJ1-2; D remains unclear. Trimming stripped 0 bases from V and 8 bases from J, with 7 bases between. The CDR3 covers 11 residues. CDR1 is DFQATT, CDR2 SNEGSKA, per germline (reference sequence). DNA for the CDR3: TGCAGTGCTAGAGATCTTTTAGGCTACACCTTC. Its translation is CSARDLLGYTF.

V is TRBV2 and J is TRBJ1-1, with D uncertain. V was shortened by 1 base and J by 4 bases, with 10 bases between the two germline ends. The CDR3 extends over 14 amino acids. Germline V gives CDR1 SNHLY, CDR2 FYNNEI. The CDR3 is CASSEGGGGTEAFF. For the CDR3, the DNA is TGTGCCAGCAGTGAAGGGGGTGGTGGCACTGAAGCTTTCTTT.

This clone has a count of ten or more. The rearrangement links TRBV9 to TRBJ1-4; D is possibly TRBD1 (5 bases). This CDR3 is built from 13 residues. Germline V gene lookup returns CDR1 SGDLS and CDR2 YYNGEE. V was trimmed by 4 bases and J by 6 bases, leaving 10 bases between them. CDR3 sequence reads: CASSRGPDEKLFF. For the CDR3, the DNA is TGTGCCAGCAGCCGGGGCCCGGATGAAAAACTGTTTTTT.

This clone was counted only a few times. Other DNA sequences in the sample encode the same CDR3. The chain carries TRBV29-1 and TRBJ1-2; D call uncertain. Looked up from germline, CDR1 is SQVTM and CDR2 is ANQGSEA. CDR3 length: 12 amino acids. Trimming took off 3 bases at V and 2 bases at J, with 7 bases between the two ends. The CDR3, as DNA: TGCAGCGTTGATTCGGGGAACTATGGCTACACCTTC. Residues: CSVDSGNYGYTF.

The V call is TRBV4-3, the J call TRBJ1-4, with a tentative D call TRBD1 (5 bases). V was shortened by 1 base and J by 4 bases, with 13 bases between the two germline ends. Germline assignment: CDR1 LGHNA and CDR2 YSLEER. This CDR3 comprises 16 residues. The CDR3 DNA reads as TGCGCCAGCAGCCAAGGTCAGACAGCCCGTAATGAAAAACTGTTTTTT. This gives the protein CASSQGQTARNEKLFF.

This clone was seen at least ten times. The chain recombines TRBV10-3 with TRBJ1-1, with unresolved D. V was clipped by 5 bases and J by 5 bases, with 15 bases between them. Germline assignment: CDR1 ENHRY and CDR2 SYGVKD. This CDR3 has 14 amino acids. The CDR3 protein is CAISPNLPGTEAFF. In DNA, the CDR3 is TGTGCCATCAGTCCTAATCTCCCAGGAACTGAAGCTTTCTTT.

The chain employs TRBV7-2 and TRBJ1-5; 8 bases line up with TRBD1. The CDR3 contains 15 residues. The V gene end was trimmed by 5 bases and the J gene end by 1 base; junction bases not matched to a gene: 4. The germline V gene has CDR1 SGHTA and CDR2 FQGNSA. The CDR3: CASSRQGTSNQPQHF. The DNA of the CDR3 is TGTGCCAGCAGCAGACAGGGGACGAGCAATCAGCCCCAGCATTTT. Together with reference TRBV7-2 and TRBJ1-5, the CDR3 gives the full variable domain: GAGVSQSPSNKVTEKGKDVELRCDPISGHTALYWYRQSLGQGLEFLIYFQGNSAPDKSGLPSDRFSAERTGGSVSTLTIQRTQQEDSAVYLCASSRQGTSNQPQHFGDGTRLSIL.

This clone was seen ten or more times. The V gene is TRBV28, the J gene TRBJ1-2; D is perhaps TRBD1 (6 bases). Germline V gives CDR1 MDHEN, CDR2 SYDVKM. This CDR3 has 12 residues. V was pared by 4 bases and J by 8 bases, with 11 bases between. The CDR3 loop reads CASSSQGQGYTF. As DNA, the CDR3 is TGTGCCAGCAGTTCGCAGGGGCAGGGCTACACCTTC.

This clone has only a few counts. The chain links TRBV1 to TRBJ2-5; the table's D gene call, TRBD2, was not cross checked with the DNA. TRBV1 corresponds to a pseudogene. CDR3 length equals 16 residues. The CDR3 is CTSSQDRRGPQETQYF. The CDR3 DNA reads as TGCACCAGCAGCCAAGATAGGCGGGGGCCCCAAGAGACCCAGTACTTC.

This clone was seen a few times. The same CDR3 also results from other DNA sequences found in this sample. CDR3 loop: CSVGGTGVEKLFF. The CDR3 DNA follows: TGCAGCGTTGGAGGGACAGGGGTGGAAAAACTGTTTTTT. The V and J genes are TRBV29-1 and TRBJ1-4; 10 bases are a match to TRBD1. Germline CDR1 reads SQVTM; CDR2 reads ANQGSEA. Trimming took 4 bases from V and 8 from J; bases not matched to a gene: 4. There are 13 residues in the CDR3.

The chain combines TRBV7-9 with TRBJ1-5; D is perhaps TRBD1 (5 bases). Germline lookup yields CDR1 SEHNR and CDR2 FQNEAQ (reference sequence). V shed 3 bases and J shed 2 bases, with 11 bases lying between them. This CDR3 spans 15 amino acids. The CDR3 sequence: CASSLAGMGNQPQHF. In DNA form, the CDR3 reads TGTGCCAGCAGCTTGGCAGGGATGGGCAATCAGCCCCAGCATTTT.

The gene calls are TRBV5-1 and TRBJ1-5, with TRBD1 identical over 7 bases. Germline lookup yields CDR1 SGHRS and CDR2 YFSETQ. The CDR3 is made up of 15 amino acids. Trimming took 4 bases from V and 1 from J; bases not matched to a gene: 5. The CDR3 bases are TGCGCCAGCAGCCCAGAGGGACAGAGCAATCAGCCCCAGCATTTT. It yields the protein CASSPEGQSNQPQHF.

V gene TRBV9 combines with J gene TRBJ1-1, with D tentatively TRBD1 (5 bases). Trimming shortened V by 4 bases and J by 3 bases, and 10 bases separated the two germline ends. The CDR3 is made up of 13 amino acids. Germline V gene data show CDR1 as SGDLS and CDR2 as YYNGEE. The CDR3 loop reads CASSPRRDTEAFF. CDR3 DNA: TGTGCCAGCAGCCCTCGCAGGGACACTGAAGCTTTCTTT.

This chain links TRBV29-1 with TRBJ2-7, with D hard to call. CDR3 length: 12 amino acids. V lost 3 bases, J lost 0 bases, and 6 bases lay in between. Germline V gene data show CDR1 as SQVTM and CDR2 as ANQGSEA. The CDR3, as DNA: TGCAGCGTTGACGGCGGCTCCTACGAGCAGTACTTC. Protein: CSVDGGSYEQYF.

Concerning this clone itself: This may arise from a read error, as a much more abundant clone is one base away. Other DNA sequences in this specimen translate into the identical CDR3. The rearrangement links TRBV7-2 to TRBJ2-5; D not resolved. The germline V gene has CDR1 SGHTA and CDR2 FQGNSA. The CDR3 sequence is 11 residues long. The V and J ends lost 3 bases and 1 base respectively, with 0 bases between them. This CDR3 reads CASSFQETQYF. CDR3 nucleotides: TGTGCCAGCAGCTTCCAAGAGACCCAGTACTTC.

This chain connects TRBV13 to TRBJ2-3, with TRBD2 matching over 13 bases. Trimming removed 6 bases from V and 2 bases from J; junction bases left unmatched: 2. The CDR3 is 15 amino acids. The germline CDR1 and CDR2 sequences are PRHDT and FYEKMQ (reference sequence). CDR3 coding DNA: TGTGCCAGCAGACTAGCGGGGGGGCCCACAGATACGCAGTATTTT. This gives the protein CASRLAGGPTDTQYF.

This clone was observed a handful of times. The V gene is TRBV4-3, the J gene TRBJ2-7; 9 nucleotides align to TRBD1. Unmatched junction bases numbered 6, after V lost 4 bases and J lost 2 bases. In germline, CDR1 is LGHNA, CDR2 YSLEER. This CDR3 region has 15 residues. CDR3 residues: CASSRRYRGPYEQYF. For the CDR3, the DNA is TGCGCCAGCAGCCGAAGATACAGGGGGCCCTACGAGCAGTACTTC.

This chain connects TRBV7-2 to TRBJ1-4; 8 bases match TRBD1. There are 16 residues in the CDR3. Trimming cost V 5 bases and J 8 bases; bases outside gene matches: 13. CDR1 and CDR2 (germline): SGHTA, FQGNSA. The CDR3 coding sequence is TGTGCCAGCAGCCCAAATTCAGGGGGCGCGAGAGAAAAACTGTTTTTT. It translates to CASSPNSGGAREKLFF.

V usage is TRBV20-1 and J usage is TRBJ2-1; no firm D call. Germline V lookup: CDR1 DFQATT, CDR2 SNEGSKA (reference sequence). Trimming shortened V by 1 base and J by 7 bases, and 5 bases separated the two germline ends. CDR3 size: 11 residues. The DNA for the CDR3 is TGCAGTGCTAGAGCCGTTAATGAGCAGTTCTTC. Protein: CSARAVNEQFF.

This clone was seen a handful of times. V is TRBV2 and J is TRBJ2-3; D not certain. CDR1 and CDR2 (germline): SNHLY, FYNNEI. V lost 4 bases and J 1 base, leaving 9 bases between the germline ends. The CDR3 extends over 14 amino acids. The CDR3 loop reads CASSASGGTDTQYF. CDR3 DNA: TGTGCCAGCAGTGCTTCCGGCGGCACAGATACGCAGTATTTT.

This clone is a singleton in its sample. The chain is built from TRBV9 and TRBJ1-5, with D possibly being TRBD1 (5 bases). V was cut by 8 bases and J by 4 bases, with 19 bases left in between. This CDR3 contains 15 residues. Germline loops: CDR1 SGDLS, CDR2 YYNGEE. The CDR3 DNA sequence: TGTGCCAGGCCCGGGGGGGAACGGATAAATCAGCCCCAGCATTTT. It specifies CARPGGERINQPQHF.

This clone was seen a handful of times. Here the CDR3 reads CASSLDGNSPLHF. The CDR3 nucleotides are TGTGCCAGCAGTTTGGACGGAAATTCACCCCTCCACTTT. This chain joins TRBV27 and TRBJ1-6; no clear D gene. Deletions cut 3 bases from V and 7 bases from J, with 7 bases between. Germline V lookup: CDR1 MNHEY, CDR2 SMNVEV (reference sequence). The CDR3 sequence is 13 residues long.

This clone was seen once. Just one base apart from a much larger clone, this may be a read error. This sequence joins TRBV6-5 and TRBJ1-2, with 7 bases aligning to TRBD1. J gave up 2 bases and V 4 bases, and 1 base lay outside the gene matches. Germline V gives CDR1 MNHEY, CDR2 SVGAGI. The CDR3 has 13 residues. The CDR3 DNA reads TGTGCCAGCAGTTGGGGACAGAACTATGGCTACACCTTC. It is translated as CASSWGQNYGYTF.

This clone has more than one count but fewer than ten. This chain links TRBV15 with TRBJ2-7, with 8 bases aligning to TRBD1. Germline-derived CDR1 and CDR2 are LNHNV and YYDKDF (reference sequence). The CDR3 is made up of 16 amino acids. Trimming at V came to 3 bases and at J to 2 bases, leaving 9 bases not matched to a gene. DNA for the CDR3: TGTGCCACCAGCAGCACCCTAACAGGGGGAGCCTACGAGCAGTACTTC. This encodes CATSSTLTGGAYEQYF.

V gene TRBV9 combines with J gene TRBJ1-2, with a weak D call TRBD1 (5 bases). Trimming took 3 bases from V and 8 from J, leaving 20 bases between them. The V gene's germline CDR1 is SGDLS and CDR2 YYNGEE. This CDR3 is 15 amino acids long. The CDR3 bases are TGTGCCAGCAGCGCGGGGACCGCCCAGCGTTTGGGCTACACCTTC. Its protein product is CASSAGTAQRLGYTF.